Described below is a single T cell receptor (beta chain) sequence and its context. The second PCR ran roughly 7 to 12 cycles with a sample-barcoded 5' primer and J-beta primers. Every sample gave at least 2.5 million paired-end reads containing CDR3. TCRdb re-derived calls from the 5' RACE reads in MiXCR, one entry per CDR3 protein. The sample yields hundreds of thousands of distinct CDR3 sequences, roughly 50% seen once. This entry comes from a study of blood T cells in healthy people across ages. V was pared by 3 bases and J by 8 bases, with 23 bases between. The CDR3 length is 16 residues. Germline V CDR1 and CDR2: SGDLS, YYNGEE.

V usage is TRBV9 and J usage is TRBJ1-2; D is ambiguous. The TCR was taken from a man aged 30 to 45 in good health. Sequences were obtained from blood. The CDR3 nucleotides are TGTGCCAGCAGCGCGGAGTTGGCGATTGCCCCAGAAGGCTACACCTTC. This translates into CASSAELAIAPEGYTF.